This TCR beta chain was retrieved from a study of blood T cell repertoires in COVID-19. Turning to the study itself: Both acute and convalescent COVID-19 samples were obtained from the United States, Italy and Spain.

The CDR3 sequence is 15 residues long. Looked up from germline, CDR1 is MDHEN and CDR2 is SYDVKM. The ends lost 6 bases at V and 3 bases at J; junction bases unmatched: 9. Libraries were prepared by immunoSEQ multiplex PCR; TCRdb keeps only in-frame clonotypes and omits some of them. This sample yields some 100,000 clones, of which 75% to 90% are seen a single time; 1.5% belongs to the top ten. The sample consisted of peripheral blood. This chain connects TRBV28 to TRBJ1-2; 8 bases map to TRBD1. This receptor was obtained from a human donor with active COVID-19. The donor label of this sample is uncertain. This CDR3 reads CASSSGQGGYYGYTF. In DNA form, the CDR3 reads TGTGCCAGCAGCTCTGGACAGGGAGGATACTATGGCTACACCTTC.